This TCR beta chain was recorded in a study of PD-1 blockade in mismatch repair-deficient tumors. V gave up 5 bases and J gave up 0 bases; unmatched junction bases: 10. The CDR3 runs 17 residues. CDR1 LNHDA and CDR2 SQIVND come from the germline V gene (reference sequence). Libraries were prepared by immunoSEQ multiplex PCR; TCRdb keeps only in-frame clonotypes and omits some of them. The sample has around 40,000 clones, approximately 88% seen once; the top ten hold less than 1.3%. The rearrangement uses TRBV19 and TRBJ1-3, with 7 bases lining up with TRBD1. This material consisted of PBMCs, taken about 38 weeks after starting pembrolizumab. This sequence originates from an adult with mismatch repair-deficient cancer. In DNA, the CDR3 is TGTGCCAGTAGTCCCCGACAGGGCCGTCCCTCTGGAAACACCATATATTTT. Amino acid sequence: CASSPRQGRPSGNTIYF.